This T cell receptor beta chain was sequenced for a study of blood T cell repertoires in COVID-19. Study as a whole: COVID-19 samples collected from the United States, Italy and Spain covered acute and convalescent phases. T cells, B-cell-depleted T cells, or PBMCs supplied cDNA or gDNA.

The CDR3 contains 18 residues. Trimming shortened V by 1 base and J by 0 bases, and 16 bases separated the two germline ends. Germline-derived CDR1 and CDR2 are SGHTA and FQGNSA. The authors' processing: Cell counts per sample came from amplifying reference gene primers. TCRdb's table, derived via immunoSEQ multiplex PCR, lists solely in-frame clones and lacks some. V, J and clone size are those of that table, while D and trimming were read from the DNA. The sample lists some 80,000 clones; 81% were seen once. The J gene is TRBJ2-1, the V gene TRBV7-2; unclear D gene. What was sequenced was peripheral blood. This receptor was identified in a man at least 80 years old with acute or convalescent COVID-19. CDR3 amino acids: CASSLELDRILSYNEQFF. In DNA, the CDR3 is TGTGCCAGCAGCTTAGAATTAGATAGAATCCTCTCCTACAATGAGCAGTTCTTC.